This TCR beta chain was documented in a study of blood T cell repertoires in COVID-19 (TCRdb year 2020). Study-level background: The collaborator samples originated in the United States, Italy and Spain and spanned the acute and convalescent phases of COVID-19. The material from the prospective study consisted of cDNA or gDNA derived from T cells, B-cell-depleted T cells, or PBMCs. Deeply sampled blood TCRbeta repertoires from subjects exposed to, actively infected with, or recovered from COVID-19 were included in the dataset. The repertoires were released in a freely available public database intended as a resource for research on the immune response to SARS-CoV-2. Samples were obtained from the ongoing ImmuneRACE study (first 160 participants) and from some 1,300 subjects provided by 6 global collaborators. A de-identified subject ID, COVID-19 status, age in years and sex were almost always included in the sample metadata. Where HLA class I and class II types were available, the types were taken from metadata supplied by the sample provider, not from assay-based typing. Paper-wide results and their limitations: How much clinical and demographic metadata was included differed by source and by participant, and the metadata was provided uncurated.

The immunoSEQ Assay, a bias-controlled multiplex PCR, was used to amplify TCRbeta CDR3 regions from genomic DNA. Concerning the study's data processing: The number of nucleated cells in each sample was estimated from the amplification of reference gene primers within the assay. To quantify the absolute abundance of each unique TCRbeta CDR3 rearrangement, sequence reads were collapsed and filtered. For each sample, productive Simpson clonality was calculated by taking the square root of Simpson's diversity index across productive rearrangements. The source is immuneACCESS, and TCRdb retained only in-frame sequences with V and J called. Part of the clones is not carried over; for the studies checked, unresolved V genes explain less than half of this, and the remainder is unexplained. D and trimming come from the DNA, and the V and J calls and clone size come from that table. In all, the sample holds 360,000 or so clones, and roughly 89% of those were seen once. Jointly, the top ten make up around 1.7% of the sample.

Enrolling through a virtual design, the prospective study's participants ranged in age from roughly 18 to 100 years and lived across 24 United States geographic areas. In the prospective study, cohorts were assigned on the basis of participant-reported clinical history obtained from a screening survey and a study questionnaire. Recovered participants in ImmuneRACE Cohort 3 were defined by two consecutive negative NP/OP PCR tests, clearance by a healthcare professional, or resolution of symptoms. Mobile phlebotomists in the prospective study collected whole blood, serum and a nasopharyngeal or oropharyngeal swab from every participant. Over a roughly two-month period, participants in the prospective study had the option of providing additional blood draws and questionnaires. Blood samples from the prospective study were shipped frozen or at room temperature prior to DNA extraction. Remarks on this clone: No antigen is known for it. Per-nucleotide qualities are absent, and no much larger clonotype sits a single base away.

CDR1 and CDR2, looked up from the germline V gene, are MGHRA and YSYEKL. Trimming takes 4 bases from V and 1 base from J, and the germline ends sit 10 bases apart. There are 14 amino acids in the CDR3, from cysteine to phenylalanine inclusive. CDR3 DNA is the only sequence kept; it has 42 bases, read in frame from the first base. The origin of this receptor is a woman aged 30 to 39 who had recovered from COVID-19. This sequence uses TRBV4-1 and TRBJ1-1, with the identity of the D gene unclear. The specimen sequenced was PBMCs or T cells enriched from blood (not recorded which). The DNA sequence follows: TGCGCCAGCAGCCTCAGACTCAGGAACACTGAAGCTTTCTTT. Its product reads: CASSLRLRNTEAFF.